One sample yielded the 4 T cell receptor beta chains listed below, sequenced in a study of blood T cells in healthy people across ages. A sample-barcoded 5' primer and a J-beta primer mix were used in a second PCR of roughly 6 to 11 cycles. TCRdb reanalysed the 5' RACE reads using MiXCR and keeps one entry per CDR3 protein. The data contain hundreds of thousands of distinct CDR3 sequences, around three fifths of them singletons. Sequenced: blood. The receptors come from a man in his forties in good health.

This chain uses TRBV6-5 with TRBJ1-4; D not resolved. CDR1 and CDR2 from the germline V gene are MNHEY and SVGAGI. V was pared by 0 bases and J by 0 bases, with 5 bases between. This CDR3 is 15 amino acids long. In DNA form, the CDR3 reads TGTGCCAGCAGTTACTCCATGACAACTAATGAAAAACTGTTTTTT. Protein product: CASSYSMTTNEKLFF.

The genes are TRBV7-3 and TRBJ2-3, with TRBD1 identical over 8 bases. This CDR3 is built from 16 residues. With 3 bases clipped from V and 3 bases from J, the junction kept 8 bases outside the gene matches. Per germline, CDR1 SGHTA and CDR2 FQGTGA. This CDR3 is CASSFDRGERTDTQYF. CDR3 DNA: TGTGCCAGCAGCTTTGACAGGGGTGAAAGGACAGATACGCAGTATTTT. Using reference TRBV7-3 and TRBJ2-3 for the parts outside the CDR3, the full variable domain is GAGVSQTPSNKVTEKGKYVELRCDPISGHTALYWYRQSLGQGPEFLIYFQGTGAADDSGLPNDRFFAVRPEGSVSTLKIQRTERGDSAVYLCASSFDRGERTDTQYFGPGTRLTVL.

The CDR3 nucleotides read TGTGCCAGCATCTATGGACTAGCGTATGTGACCCAGTACTTC. Amino acid sequence: CASIYGLAYVTQYF. V usage is TRBV6-5 and J usage is TRBJ2-5; 9 bases line up with TRBD2. Germline-derived CDR1 and CDR2 are MNHEY and SVGAGI. The CDR3 has 14 amino acids. The ends lost 7 bases at V and 7 bases at J; junction bases unmatched: 10.

Only a few counts were recorded for this clonotype. The V call is TRBV10-3, the J call TRBJ2-6; 8 bases are a match to TRBD1. There are 18 residues in the CDR3. The junction had 8 bases not matched to a gene; V was cut back by 4 bases and J by 0 bases. Germline CDR1 reads ENHRY; CDR2 reads SYGVKD. The CDR3 protein is CAISAAGTGDSGANVLTF. In nucleotides, the CDR3 is TGTGCCATCAGTGCGGCGGGGACAGGAGACTCTGGGGCCAACGTCCTGACTTTC.